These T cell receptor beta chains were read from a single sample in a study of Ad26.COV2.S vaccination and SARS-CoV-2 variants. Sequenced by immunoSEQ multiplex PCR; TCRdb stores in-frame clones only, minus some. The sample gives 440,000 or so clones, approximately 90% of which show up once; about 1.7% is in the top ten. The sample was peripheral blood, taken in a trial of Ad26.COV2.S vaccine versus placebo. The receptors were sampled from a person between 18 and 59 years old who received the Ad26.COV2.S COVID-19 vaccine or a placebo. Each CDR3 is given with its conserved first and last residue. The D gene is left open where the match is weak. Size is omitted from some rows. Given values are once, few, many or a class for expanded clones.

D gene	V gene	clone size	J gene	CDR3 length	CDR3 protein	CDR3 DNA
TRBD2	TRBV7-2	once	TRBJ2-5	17	CASSFSISAGGQETQYF	TGTGCCAGCAGCTTCTCGATTTCAGCGGGGGGACAAGAGACCCAGTACTTC
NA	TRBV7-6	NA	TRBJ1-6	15	CASSEGSSYNSPLHF	TGTGCCAGCAGCGAGGGGAGCTCCTATAATTCACCCCTCCACTTT
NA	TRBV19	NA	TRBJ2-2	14	CASNSPGGTGELFF	TGTGCCAGTAATAGTCCAGGAGGTACCGGGGAGCTGTTTTTT
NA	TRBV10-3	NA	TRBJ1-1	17	CAISDSGATLSDTEAFF	TGTGCCATCAGTGACTCCGGCGCGACCCTGAGTGACACTGAAGCTTTCTTT
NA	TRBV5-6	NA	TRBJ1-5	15	CASSDGKGLGQPQHF	TGTGCCAGCAGCGATGGGAAGGGGCTGGGACAGCCCCAGCATTTT
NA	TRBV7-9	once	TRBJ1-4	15	CASSLKGGLGEKLFF	TGTGCCAGCAGCTTAAAGGGGGGGCTCGGTGAAAAACTGTTTTTT
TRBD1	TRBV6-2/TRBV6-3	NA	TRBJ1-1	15	CASSQTRGPGTEAFF	TGTGCCAGCAGCCAAACCAGGGGGCCTGGCACTGAAGCTTTCTTT
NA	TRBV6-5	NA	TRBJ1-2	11	CASTSLGRCTF	TGTGCCAGCACAAGCCTGGGGCGATGCACCTTC
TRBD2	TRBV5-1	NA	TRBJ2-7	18	CASSLEVSSGGAIYEQYF	TGCGCCAGCAGCTTGGAGGTGTCTAGCGGGGGGGCTATCTACGAGCAGTACTTC
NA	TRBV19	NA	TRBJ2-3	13	CASKRTDTDTQYF	TGTGCCAGTAAGAGGACAGACACAGATACGCAGTATTTT
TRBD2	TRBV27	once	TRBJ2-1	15	CASTPTSGLTNEQFF	TGTGCCAGCACCCCGACTAGCGGGCTGACTAATGAGCAGTTCTTC
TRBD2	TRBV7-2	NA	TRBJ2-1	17	CASRLGTSGGWGNEQFF	TGTGCCAGCAGATTAGGGACTAGCGGGGGCTGGGGCAATGAGCAGTTCTTC
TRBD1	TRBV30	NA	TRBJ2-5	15	CAWSRTGSVGETQYF	TGTGCCTGGAGTCGGACAGGGTCGGTGGGAGAGACCCAGTACTTC
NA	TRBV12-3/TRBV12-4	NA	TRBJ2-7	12	CASSFLSYEQYF	TGTGCCAGCAGTTTCCTCTCCTACGAGCAGTACTTC
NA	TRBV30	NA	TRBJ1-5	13	CAWSVAGDQPQHF	TGTGCCTGGAGTGTAGCGGGAGATCAGCCCCAGCATTTT
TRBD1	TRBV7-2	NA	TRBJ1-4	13	CASSRDRGEKLFF	TGTGCCAGCAGCAGGGACAGGGGTGAAAAACTGTTTTTT
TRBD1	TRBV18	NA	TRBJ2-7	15	CASSQLGQGGYEQYF	TGTGCCAGCTCACAGTTAGGACAGGGAGGCTACGAGCAGTACTTC